In its sample, the clone carrying this T cell receptor (beta chain) was seen a few times. Its matching antigen is unknown. TCRdb re-derived calls from the 5' RACE reads in MiXCR, one entry per CDR3 protein. The data show roughly 35,000 distinct CDR3 sequences, 16% seen once. The data are from a study of CD8 T cells in ankylosing spondylitis. Study results and caveats: Researchers reportedly found disease-linked clones significantly enriched in matched ankylosing spondylitis synovial fluid. Disease-linked clones were found to be CD8+ and relatively rare in peripheral blood.

Germline V lookup: CDR1 SGDLS, CDR2 YYNGEE. This CDR3 contains 14 residues. Trimming shortened V by 2 bases and J by 6 bases, and 11 bases separated the two germline ends. The sequencing input was blood. The receptor was isolated from a male donor with ankylosing spondylitis or in good health (not recorded which). The chain combines TRBV9 with TRBJ2-2, with D perhaps matching TRBD2 (6 bases). The CDR3 is CASSVVAGPGELFF. The DNA of the CDR3 is TGTGCCAGCAGCGTCGTCGCGGGGCCCGGGGAGCTGTTTTTT. Together with reference TRBV9 and TRBJ2-2, the CDR3 gives the full variable domain: DSGVTQTPKHLITATGQRVTLRCSPRSGDLSVYWYQQSLDQGLQFLIQYYNGEERAKGNILERFSAQQFPDLHSELNLSSLELGDSALYFCASSVVAGPGELFFGEGSRLTVL.